Only a few counts were recorded for the clone carrying this T cell receptor beta chain. The record originates from a study of blood T cell repertoires in COVID-19. The overall study: The analysed material was cDNA or gDNA that came from T cells, B-cell-depleted T cells, or PBMCs.

CDR1 MNHEY and CDR2 SVGAGI come from the germline V gene. Trimming removed 0 bases at V and 2 bases at J, with 14 bases between. This CDR3 spans 16 amino acids. The method was immunoSEQ multiplex PCR; TCRdb's version includes in-frame clones alone and lacks a portion of them. Of approximately 81,000 clones listed, 70% to 90% are singletons. The source of this sequence is a man aged 65 to 85 with active or convalescent COVID-19. The genes are TRBV6-5 and TRBJ2-7; D possibly corresponds to TRBD1 (5 bases). Sequences were obtained from peripheral blood. CDR3 coding DNA: TGTGCCAGCAGTTACTCCACAGGAACAGAAACCTACGAGCAGTACTTC. As protein: CASSYSTGTETYEQYF.